Each of the 17 T cell receptor beta chains below was sequenced from the same sample in a study of T cells in Graves' hyperthyroidism and ophthalmopathy. Template material for amplifying TCR beta CDR3 regions consisted of RNA transcripts. The TCR CDR3 was amplified in a first-round RT-PCR using the HTBI primer set. One entry per CDR3 protein, called by TCRdb with MiXCR from the multiplex PCR reads. Here the sample spans 500,000 to 750,000 distinct CDR3 sequences, less than 20% being singletons. The sequenced sample was blood. The receptors stem from a woman aged 25 to 39 with Graves' hyperthyroidism.

The chain combines TRBV29-1 with TRBJ1-1; D is uncertain. The CDR3 is 15 amino acids. CDR1 and CDR2 (germline): SQVTM, ANQGSEA. V was cut by 6 bases and J by 0 bases, with 17 bases left in between. CDR3 amino acids: CSVASRSDMNTEAFF. The DNA of the CDR3 is TGCAGCGTCGCATCCCGTTCTGACATGAACACTGAAGCTTTCTTT.

This clonotype was detected only a few times. The gene calls are TRBV6-6 and TRBJ2-2; TRBD1 matches 11 bases. V lost 0 bases to trimming and J lost 4 bases; unmatched junction nucleotides: 1. Looked up from germline, CDR1 is MNHNY and CDR2 is SVGAGI (reference sequence). CDR3 length: 16 residues. The CDR3 nucleotides are TGTGCCAGCAGTTACTCTGGACAGGGGGCCACCGGGGAGCTGTTTTTT. This sequence encodes CASSYSGQGATGELFF.

A word on this clonotype: Since a much larger clone is just one base distant, this may be a read error. The chain carries TRBV20-1 and TRBJ2-7, with 10 bases that match TRBD2. V trimming: 1 base; J trimming: 3 bases; junction bases outside the gene matches: 3. The V gene's germline CDR1 is DFQATT and CDR2 SNEGSKA (reference sequence). The CDR3 runs to 14 residues. As DNA, the CDR3 is TGCAGTGCTAGAGGAGCGGGAGGGTTCTACGAGCAGTACTTC. It encodes CSARGAGGFYEQYF.

The table lists this clonotype with many counts. This sequence joins TRBV3-1 and TRBJ2-1; 7 nucleotides agree with TRBD2. CDR3 length equals 17 residues. CDR1 LGHDT and CDR2 YNNKEL come from the germline V gene (reference sequence). The J segment lost 4 bases and the V segment lost 2 bases, leaving 11 bases of the junction unmatched. The CDR3 DNA follows: TGTGCCAGCAGCCAACTCCGGGGAAAGCGGGGATACAATGAGCAGTTCTTC. Translating gives CASSQLRGKRGYNEQFF.

The chain links TRBV6-2 or TRBV6-3 to TRBJ2-1, with TRBD2 matching 12 bases. From germline, CDR1 is MNHEY and CDR2 SVGEGT. Unmatched junction bases numbered 10, after V lost 5 bases and J lost 8 bases. The CDR3 has 16 residues. CDR3 nucleotides: TGTGCCAGCAGTCGCGCGACTAGCGGGAGTGTCGATGAGCAGTTCTTC. Its protein product is CASSRATSGSVDEQFF.

This clonotype has ten or more counts. The J gene is TRBJ2-4, the V gene TRBV28; the D gene is possibly TRBD2 (6 bases). Trimming removed 2 bases from V and 4 bases from J, with 9 bases in between. CDR1 is MDHEN and CDR2 is SYDVKM in the germline V gene. The CDR3 runs to 14 residues. The CDR3 DNA reads TGTGCCAGCAGTTTACACGGGGGTAAAAACATTCAGTACTTC. This sequence encodes CASSLHGGKNIQYF.

This clonotype has ten or more counts. The rearrangement links TRBV27 to TRBJ2-7, with 11 bases that match TRBD2. Trimming took 5 bases from V and 3 from J; bases not matched to a gene: 6. The CDR3 sequence is 15 residues long. Germline V CDR1 and CDR2: MNHEY, SMNVEV (reference sequence). CDR3 DNA: TGTGCCAGCAGTGAGACTAGCGGGGTTATCTACGAGCAGTACTTC. Its protein is CASSETSGVIYEQYF.

In its sample, this clonotype was seen a few times. This chain joins TRBV7-9 and TRBJ1-1; 9 bases map to TRBD1. The J segment lost 7 bases and the V segment lost 5 bases, leaving 14 bases of the junction unmatched. This CDR3 contains 16 residues. The germline V gene has CDR1 SEHNR and CDR2 FQNEAQ (reference sequence). CDR3 region: CASSPRPTGGSVEAFF. In DNA form, the CDR3 reads TGTGCCAGCAGCCCAAGGCCGACAGGGGGATCTGTTGAAGCTTTCTTT.

This clonotype was seen only a few times. The rearrangement uses TRBV6-2 or TRBV6-3 and TRBJ2-1; TRBD1 matches 7 bases. This CDR3 has 15 amino acids. Germline V CDR1 and CDR2: MNHEY, SVGEGT. V lost 6 bases to trimming and J lost 3 bases; unmatched junction nucleotides: 8. CDR3 nucleotides: TGTGCCAGCAGCCACCAGGGGGTATTCTACAATGAGCAGTTCTTC. Its translation: CASSHQGVFYNEQFF.

The chain couples TRBV19 to TRBJ1-1; 8 bases are a match to TRBD1. The CDR3 totals 16 residues. Germline loops: CDR1 LNHDA, CDR2 SQIVND (reference sequence). Trimming at V came to 4 bases and at J to 4 bases, leaving 11 bases not matched to a gene. CDR3 DNA: TGTGCCAGTAGTACTAACGGACAGGGAGGTTTCACTGAAGCTTTCTTT. As protein: CASSTNGQGGFTEAFF.

This clonotype was seen ten or more times. J is TRBJ1-2 and V is TRBV20-1; maybe TRBD1 (6 bases). Germline loops: CDR1 DFQATT, CDR2 SNEGSKA (reference sequence). The CDR3 loop spans 13 amino acids. V was shortened by 2 bases and J by 4 bases, with 11 bases between the two germline ends. DNA of the CDR3: TGCAGTGCTAGAAAAGGACAGCCCTATGGCTACACCTTC. Its translation: CSARKGQPYGYTF.

This clonotype has at least ten counts. The chain's CDR3 is CASSPYGDEQFF. As DNA, the CDR3 is TGTGCCAGCAGTCCCTACGGGGATGAGCAGTTCTTC. The chain couples TRBV11-2 to TRBJ2-1, with D possibly being TRBD2 (5 bases). The CDR3 is 12 amino acids. Germline-derived CDR1 and CDR2 are SGHAT and FQNNGV. Trimming stripped 6 bases from V and 8 bases from J, with 11 bases between.

This clonotype was seen many times. The chain employs TRBV30 and TRBJ1-1; the D gene is possibly TRBD1 (5 bases). This CDR3 comprises 12 residues. Deletions cut 8 bases from V and 3 bases from J, with 13 bases between. Germline CDR1 and CDR2: GTSNPN and SVGIG (reference sequence). CDR3 amino acids: CARTGLDTEAFF. Written as DNA, the CDR3 is TGTGCCCGCACGGGGCTGGACACTGAAGCTTTCTTT.

This clonotype has only a few counts. The chain has TRBV2 and TRBJ2-7; 8 positions agree with TRBD1. Germline trimming cut 2 bases from V and 3 bases from J; bases unmatched to any gene: 9. CDR3 size: 16 residues. Germline-derived CDR1 and CDR2 are SNHLY and FYNNEI. The CDR3 loop reads CASSEFLPGQGYEQYF. The CDR3 DNA reads TGTGCCAGCAGTGAATTTCTCCCAGGACAGGGCTACGAGCAGTACTTC.

The chain recombines TRBV7-9 with TRBJ2-1, with 7 bases matching TRBD1. Looked up from germline, CDR1 is SEHNR and CDR2 is FQNEAQ (reference sequence). Losses at the gene ends were 5 bases for V and 8 bases for J; bases not matched to a gene: 6. CDR3 length: 13 residues. The DNA of the CDR3 is TGTGCCAGCAGCGAAAGACAGGGTCATGAGCAGTTCTTC. Protein: CASSERQGHEQFF.

This clonotype has a count of ten or more. The chain employs TRBV6-5 and TRBJ2-1; D not certain. The V end was cut by 0 bases, the J end by 8 bases, with 2 bases between. In germline, CDR1 is MNHEY, CDR2 SVGAGI. The CDR3 runs to 11 residues. CDR3 sequence reads: CASSYSDEQFF. The CDR3 bases are TGTGCCAGCAGTTACTCTGATGAGCAGTTCTTC.

This clonotype has at least ten counts. This chain uses TRBV7-2 with TRBJ2-1, with TRBD2 matching 9 bases. The CDR3 is 13 amino acids. V was pared by 4 bases and J by 9 bases, with 4 bases of the junction left unmatched. The V gene's germline CDR1 is SGHTA and CDR2 FQGNSA. The CDR3 region has the DNA TGTGCCAGCAGCTCTAGCGGGATGTTTGAGCAGTTCTTC. Its translation: CASSSSGMFEQFF.